The clone carrying this TCR beta chain turned up a few times. The entry originates in a study of beta chain features in type 1 diabetes. Study information: Age, gender, cell numbers and subset yield matched between patients and controls.

Expressed TCRB transcripts got sequenced, as all isolated RNA was reverse transcribed. Produced via immunoSEQ multiplex PCR; TCRdb's table is partial and in-frame only. Counted here are roughly 140,000 clones, approximately 8.1% occurring once; the ten biggest clones make up 0.55% to 0.75%. V dropped 4 bases and J dropped 3; count of bases not matched to a gene: 2. This CDR3 is 14 amino acids long. From germline, CDR1 is MNHEY and CDR2 SMNVEV (reference sequence). The TCR originated in a man between 18 and 29 years old in good health. The sample was central memory CD4+ T cells from blood. The rearrangement links TRBV27 to TRBJ2-5, with 10 bases aligning to TRBD1. The CDR3 spells CASSSGTGEETQYF. DNA for the CDR3: TGTGCCAGCAGTTCCGGGACAGGGGAAGAGACCCAGTACTTC.